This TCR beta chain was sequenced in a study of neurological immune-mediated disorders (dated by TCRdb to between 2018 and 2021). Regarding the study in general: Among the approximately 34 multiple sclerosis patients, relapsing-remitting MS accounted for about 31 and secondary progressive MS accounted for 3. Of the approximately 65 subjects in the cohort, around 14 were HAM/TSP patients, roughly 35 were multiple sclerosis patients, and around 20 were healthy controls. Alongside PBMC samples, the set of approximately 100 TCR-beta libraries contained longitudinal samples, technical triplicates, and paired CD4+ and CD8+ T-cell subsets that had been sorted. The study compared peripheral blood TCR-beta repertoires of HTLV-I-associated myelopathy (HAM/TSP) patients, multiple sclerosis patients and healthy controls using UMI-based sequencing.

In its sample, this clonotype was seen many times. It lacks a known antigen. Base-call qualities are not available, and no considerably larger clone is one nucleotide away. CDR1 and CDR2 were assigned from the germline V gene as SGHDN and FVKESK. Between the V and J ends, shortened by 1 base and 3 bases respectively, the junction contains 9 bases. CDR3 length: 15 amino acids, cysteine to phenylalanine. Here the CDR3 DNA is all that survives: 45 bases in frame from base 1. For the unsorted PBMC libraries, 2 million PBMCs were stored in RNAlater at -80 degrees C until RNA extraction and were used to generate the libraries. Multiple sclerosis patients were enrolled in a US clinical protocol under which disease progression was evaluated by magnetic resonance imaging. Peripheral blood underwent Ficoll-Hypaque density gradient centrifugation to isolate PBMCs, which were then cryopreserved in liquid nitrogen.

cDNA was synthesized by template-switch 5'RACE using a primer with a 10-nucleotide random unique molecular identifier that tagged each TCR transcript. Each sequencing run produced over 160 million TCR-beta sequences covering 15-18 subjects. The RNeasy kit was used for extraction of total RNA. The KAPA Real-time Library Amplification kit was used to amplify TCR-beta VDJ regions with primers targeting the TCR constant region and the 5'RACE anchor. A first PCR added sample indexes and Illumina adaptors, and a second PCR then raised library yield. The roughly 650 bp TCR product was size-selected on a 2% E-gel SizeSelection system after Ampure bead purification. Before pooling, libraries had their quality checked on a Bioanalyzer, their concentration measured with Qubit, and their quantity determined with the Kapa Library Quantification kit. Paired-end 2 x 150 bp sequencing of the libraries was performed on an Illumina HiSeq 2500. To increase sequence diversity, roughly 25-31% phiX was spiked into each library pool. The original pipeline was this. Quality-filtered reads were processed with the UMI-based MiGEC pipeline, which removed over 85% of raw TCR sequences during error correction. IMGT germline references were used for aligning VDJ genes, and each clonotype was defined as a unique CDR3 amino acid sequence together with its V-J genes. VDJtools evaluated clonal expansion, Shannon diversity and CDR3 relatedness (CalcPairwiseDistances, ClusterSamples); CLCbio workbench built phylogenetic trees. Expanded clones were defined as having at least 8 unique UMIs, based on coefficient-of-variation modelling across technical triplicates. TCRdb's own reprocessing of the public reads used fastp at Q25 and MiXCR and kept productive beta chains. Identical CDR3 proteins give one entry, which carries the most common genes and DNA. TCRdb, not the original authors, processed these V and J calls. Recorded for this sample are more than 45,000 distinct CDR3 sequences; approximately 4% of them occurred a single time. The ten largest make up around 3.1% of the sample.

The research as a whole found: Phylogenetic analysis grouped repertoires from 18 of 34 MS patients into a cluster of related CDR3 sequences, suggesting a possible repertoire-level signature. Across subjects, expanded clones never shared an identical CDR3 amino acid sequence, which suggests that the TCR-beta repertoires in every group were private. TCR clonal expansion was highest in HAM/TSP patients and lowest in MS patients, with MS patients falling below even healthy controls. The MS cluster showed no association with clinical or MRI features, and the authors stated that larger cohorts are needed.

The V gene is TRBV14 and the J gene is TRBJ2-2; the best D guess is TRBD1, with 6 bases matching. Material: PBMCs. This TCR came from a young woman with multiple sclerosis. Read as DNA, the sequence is TGTGCCAGCAGCCAAGCCAGGGGCTACACCGGGGAGCTGTTTTTT. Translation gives CASSQARGYTGELFF.